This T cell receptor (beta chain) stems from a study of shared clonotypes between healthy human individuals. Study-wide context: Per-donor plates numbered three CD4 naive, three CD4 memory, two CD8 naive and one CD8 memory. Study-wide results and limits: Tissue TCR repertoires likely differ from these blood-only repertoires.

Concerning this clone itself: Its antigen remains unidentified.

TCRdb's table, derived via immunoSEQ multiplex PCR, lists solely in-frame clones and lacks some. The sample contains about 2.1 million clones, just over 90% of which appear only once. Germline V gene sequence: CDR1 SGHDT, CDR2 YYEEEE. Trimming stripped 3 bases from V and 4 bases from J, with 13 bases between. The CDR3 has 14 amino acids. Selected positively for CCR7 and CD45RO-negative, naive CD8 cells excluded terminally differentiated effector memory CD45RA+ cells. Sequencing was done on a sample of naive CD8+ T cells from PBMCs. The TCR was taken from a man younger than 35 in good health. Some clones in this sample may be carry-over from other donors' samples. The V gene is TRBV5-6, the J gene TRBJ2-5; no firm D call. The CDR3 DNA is TGTGCCAGCAGCTCGGACGGTGTTGCAGAGACCCAGTACTTC. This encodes CASSSDGVAETQYF.